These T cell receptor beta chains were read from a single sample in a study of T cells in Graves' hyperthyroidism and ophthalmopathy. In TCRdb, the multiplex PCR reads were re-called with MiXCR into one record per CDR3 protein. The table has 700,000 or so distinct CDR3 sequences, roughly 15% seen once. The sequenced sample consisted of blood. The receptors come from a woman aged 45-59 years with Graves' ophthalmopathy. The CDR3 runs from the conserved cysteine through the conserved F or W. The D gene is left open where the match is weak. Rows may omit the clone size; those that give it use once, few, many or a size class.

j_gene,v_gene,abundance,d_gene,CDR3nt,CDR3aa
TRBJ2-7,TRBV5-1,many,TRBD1,TGCGCCAGCAGCCCAACTGACAGGGGGAAAAACGAGCAGTACTTC,CASSPTDRGKNEQYF
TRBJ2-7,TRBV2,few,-,TGTGCCAGCAGTTTCGGCCGTGGGCCCTACGAGCAGTACTTC,CASSFGRGPYEQYF
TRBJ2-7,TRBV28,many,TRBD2,TGTGCCAGCAGGCTAGCGGGGACCTACGAGCAGTACTTC,CASRLAGTYEQYF
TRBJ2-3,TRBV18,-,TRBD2,TGTGCCAGCTCACCAGGACTAGCGGGAGCCGGCACAGATACGCAGTATTTT,CASSPGLAGAGTDTQYF
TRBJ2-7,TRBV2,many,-,TGTGCCAGTACACAGAGCTCCTACGAGCAGTACTTC,CASTQSSYEQYF
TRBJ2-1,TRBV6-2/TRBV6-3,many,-,TGTGCCAGCAGTTACCCACGGGACCGGCCACAACGTAATGAGCAGTTCTTC,CASSYPRDRPQRNEQFF
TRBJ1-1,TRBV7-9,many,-,TGTGCCAGCAGCCCGAGGGGGGGTTTGAACACTGAAGCTTTCTTT,CASSPRGGLNTEAFF
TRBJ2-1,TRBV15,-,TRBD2,TGTGCCACCAGCAGAGGGACTAGCGGGAGCAACGGCAATGAGCAGTTCTTC,CATSRGTSGSNGNEQFF
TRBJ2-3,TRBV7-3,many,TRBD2,TGTGCCAGCAGCTTGGGACTAGCGGGAGTTGCAGATACGCAGTATTTT,CASSLGLAGVADTQYF
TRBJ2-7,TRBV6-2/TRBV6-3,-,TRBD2,TGTGCCAGCAGTTCCCCACGGGGGGGGGCTGGCTACGAGCAGTACTTC,CASSSPRGGAGYEQYF
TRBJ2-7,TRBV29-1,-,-,TGCAGCGCCCGAGGGGGTCTCTCCTACGAGCAGTACTTC,CSARGGLSYEQYF